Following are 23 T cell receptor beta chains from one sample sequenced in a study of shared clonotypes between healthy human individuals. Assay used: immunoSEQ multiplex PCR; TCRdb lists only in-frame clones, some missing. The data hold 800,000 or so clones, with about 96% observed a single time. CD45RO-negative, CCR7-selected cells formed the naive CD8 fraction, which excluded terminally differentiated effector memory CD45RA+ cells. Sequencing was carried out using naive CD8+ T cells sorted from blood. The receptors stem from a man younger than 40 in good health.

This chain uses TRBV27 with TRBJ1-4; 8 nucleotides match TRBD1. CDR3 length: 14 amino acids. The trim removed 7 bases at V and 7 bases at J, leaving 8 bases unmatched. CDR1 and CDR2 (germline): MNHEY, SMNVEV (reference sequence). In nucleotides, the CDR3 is TGTGCCAGCACCGCCGGGACAGGCCTTGAAAAACTGTTTTTT. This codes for CASTAGTGLEKLFF.

The CDR3 loop reads CASRIGENTEAFF. CDR3 nucleotide sequence: TGTGCCAGCAGGATAGGAGAGAACACTGAAGCTTTCTTT. V and J are TRBV27 and TRBJ1-1; no firm D call. Germline V gene data show CDR1 as MNHEY and CDR2 as SMNVEV (reference sequence). This CDR3 is built from 13 residues. Trimming shortened V by 6 bases and J by 1 base, and 9 bases separated the two germline ends.

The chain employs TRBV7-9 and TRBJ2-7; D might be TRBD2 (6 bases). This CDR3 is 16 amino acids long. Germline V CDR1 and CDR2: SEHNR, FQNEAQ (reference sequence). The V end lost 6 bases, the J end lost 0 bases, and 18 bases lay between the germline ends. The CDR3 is CASSSSLAESSYEQYF. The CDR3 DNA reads TGTGCCAGCAGTTCTAGCTTAGCGGAAAGCTCCTACGAGCAGTACTTC.

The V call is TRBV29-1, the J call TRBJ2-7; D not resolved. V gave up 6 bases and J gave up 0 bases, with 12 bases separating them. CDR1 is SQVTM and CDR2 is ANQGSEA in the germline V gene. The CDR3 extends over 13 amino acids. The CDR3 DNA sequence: TGCAGCGTCTCAGGATACCCCTCCTACGAGCAGTACTTC. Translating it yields CSVSGYPSYEQYF.

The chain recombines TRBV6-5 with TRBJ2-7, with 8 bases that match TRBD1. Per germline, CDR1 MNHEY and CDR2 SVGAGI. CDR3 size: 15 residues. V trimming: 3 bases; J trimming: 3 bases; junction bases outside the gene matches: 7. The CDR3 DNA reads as TGTGCCAGCAGTTATTGGGCAGGGGGCATCTACGAGCAGTACTTC. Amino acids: CASSYWAGGIYEQYF.

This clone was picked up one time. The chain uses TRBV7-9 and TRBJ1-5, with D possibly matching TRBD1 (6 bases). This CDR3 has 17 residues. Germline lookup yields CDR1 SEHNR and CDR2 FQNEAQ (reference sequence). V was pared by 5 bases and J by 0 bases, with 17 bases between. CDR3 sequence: CASSQTKTGYSNQPQHF. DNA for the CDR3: TGTGCCAGCAGCCAAACAAAAACAGGGTATAGCAATCAGCCCCAGCATTTT.

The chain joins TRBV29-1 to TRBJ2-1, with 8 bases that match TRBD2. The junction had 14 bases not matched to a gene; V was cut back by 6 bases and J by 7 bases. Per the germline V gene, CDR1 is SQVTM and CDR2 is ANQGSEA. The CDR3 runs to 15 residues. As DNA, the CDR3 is TGCAGCGTCCCTACCCGGGGGGGAATACTGAATGAGCAGTTCTTC. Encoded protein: CSVPTRGGILNEQFF.

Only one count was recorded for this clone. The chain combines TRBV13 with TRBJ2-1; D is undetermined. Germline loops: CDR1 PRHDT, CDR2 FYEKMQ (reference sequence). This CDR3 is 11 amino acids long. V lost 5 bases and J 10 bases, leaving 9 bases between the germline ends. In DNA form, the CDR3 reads TGTGCCAGCAGCGGAGAGGTCGAGCAGTTCTTC. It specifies CASSGEVEQFF.

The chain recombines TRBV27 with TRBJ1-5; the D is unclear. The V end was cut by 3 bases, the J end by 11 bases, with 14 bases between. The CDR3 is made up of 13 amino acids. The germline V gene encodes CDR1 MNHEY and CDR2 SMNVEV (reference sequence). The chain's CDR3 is CASSFAGSRTQHF. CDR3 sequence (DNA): TGTGCCAGCAGTTTCGCGGGGAGTAGGACCCAGCATTTT.

This CDR3 is CASSGLGHKNSSSTDTQYF. CDR3 sequence (DNA): TGTGCCAGCAGCGGTTTAGGCCATAAAAACAGTAGTAGCACAGATACGCAGTATTTT. The chain has TRBV11-2 and TRBJ2-3, with no clear D. Trimming stripped 5 bases from V and 0 bases from J, with 24 bases between. The CDR3 extends over 19 amino acids. Germline-derived CDR1 and CDR2 are SGHAT and FQNNGV. Based on the CDR3 plus reference TRBV11-2 and TRBJ2-3, the full variable domain is EAGVAQSPRYKIIEKRQSVAFWCNPISGHATLYWYQQILGQGPKLLIQFQNNGVVDDSQLPKDRFSAERLKGVDSTLKIQPAKLEDSAVYLCASSGLGHKNSSSTDTQYFGPGTRLTVL.

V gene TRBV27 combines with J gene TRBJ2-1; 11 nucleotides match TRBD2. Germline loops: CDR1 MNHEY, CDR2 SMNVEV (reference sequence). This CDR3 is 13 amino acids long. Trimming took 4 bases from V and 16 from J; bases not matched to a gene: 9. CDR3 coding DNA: TGTGCCAGCAGTTCGGGACTAGCGGCCCTCCTCTTCTTC. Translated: CASSSGLAALLFF.

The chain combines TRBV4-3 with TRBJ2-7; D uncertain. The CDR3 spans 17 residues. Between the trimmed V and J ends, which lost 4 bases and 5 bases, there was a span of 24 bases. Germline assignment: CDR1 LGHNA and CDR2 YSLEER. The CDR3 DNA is TGCGCCAGCAGCCGAAGGATCCCGGCATGGGATAATGACGAGCAGTACTTC. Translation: CASSRRIPAWDNDEQYF.

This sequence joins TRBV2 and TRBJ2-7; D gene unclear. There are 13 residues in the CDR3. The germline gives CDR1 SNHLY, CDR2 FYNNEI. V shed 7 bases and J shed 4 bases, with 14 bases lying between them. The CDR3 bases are TGTGCCAGCACACTCGCTACAGCTTACGAGCAGTACTTC. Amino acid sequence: CASTLATAYEQYF.

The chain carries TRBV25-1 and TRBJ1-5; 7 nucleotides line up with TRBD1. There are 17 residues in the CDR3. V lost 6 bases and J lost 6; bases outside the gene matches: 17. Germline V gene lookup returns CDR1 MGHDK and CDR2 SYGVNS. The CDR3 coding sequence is TGTGCCAGCAGGAGCCATGAGACAGGGAGGTCGGTTCAGCCCCAGCATTTT. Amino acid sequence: CASRSHETGRSVQPQHF.

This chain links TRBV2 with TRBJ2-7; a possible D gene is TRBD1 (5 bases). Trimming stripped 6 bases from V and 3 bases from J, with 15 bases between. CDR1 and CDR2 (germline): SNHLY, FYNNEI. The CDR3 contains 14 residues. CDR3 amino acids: CASSEPPDSYEQYF. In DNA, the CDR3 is TGTGCCAGCAGCGAACCCCCCGACAGCTACGAGCAGTACTTC.

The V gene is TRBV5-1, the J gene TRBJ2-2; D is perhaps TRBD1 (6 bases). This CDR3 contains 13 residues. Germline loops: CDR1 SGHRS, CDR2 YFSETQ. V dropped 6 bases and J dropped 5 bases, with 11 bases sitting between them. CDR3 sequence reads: CASTNRVTGELFF. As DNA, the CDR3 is TGCGCCAGCACTAACAGGGTGACCGGGGAGCTGTTTTTT.

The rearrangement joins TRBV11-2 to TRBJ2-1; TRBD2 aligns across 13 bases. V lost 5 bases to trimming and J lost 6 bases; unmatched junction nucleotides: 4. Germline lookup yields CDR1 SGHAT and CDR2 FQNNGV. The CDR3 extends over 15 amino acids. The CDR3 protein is CASSGTSGNPNEQFF. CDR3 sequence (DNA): TGTGCCAGCAGCGGGACTAGCGGGAACCCCAATGAGCAGTTCTTC.

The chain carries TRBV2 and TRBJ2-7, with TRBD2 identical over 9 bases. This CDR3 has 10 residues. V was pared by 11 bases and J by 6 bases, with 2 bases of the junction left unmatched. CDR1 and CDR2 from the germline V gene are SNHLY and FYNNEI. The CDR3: CAGLASEQYF. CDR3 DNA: TGTGCCGGACTAGCGAGCGAGCAGTACTTC.

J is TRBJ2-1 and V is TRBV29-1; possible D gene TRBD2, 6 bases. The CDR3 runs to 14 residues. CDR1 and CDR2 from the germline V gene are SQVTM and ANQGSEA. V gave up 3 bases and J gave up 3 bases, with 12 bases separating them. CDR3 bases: TGCAGCGTTGAGGTGGGACTTGTCTACAATGAGCAGTTCTTC. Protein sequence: CSVEVGLVYNEQFF.

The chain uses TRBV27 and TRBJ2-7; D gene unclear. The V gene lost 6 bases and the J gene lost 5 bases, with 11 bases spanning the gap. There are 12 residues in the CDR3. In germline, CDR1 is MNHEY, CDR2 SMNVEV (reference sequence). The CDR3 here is CASRTYTDEQYF. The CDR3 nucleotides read TGTGCCAGCAGGACCTATACAGACGAGCAGTACTTC.

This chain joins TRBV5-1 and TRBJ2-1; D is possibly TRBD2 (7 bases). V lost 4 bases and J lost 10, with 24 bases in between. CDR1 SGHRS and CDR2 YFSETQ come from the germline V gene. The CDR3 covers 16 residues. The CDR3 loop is CASSLQGGGPWKEQFF. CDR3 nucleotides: TGCGCCAGCAGCCTCCAAGGGGGAGGGCCATGGAAGGAGCAGTTCTTC.

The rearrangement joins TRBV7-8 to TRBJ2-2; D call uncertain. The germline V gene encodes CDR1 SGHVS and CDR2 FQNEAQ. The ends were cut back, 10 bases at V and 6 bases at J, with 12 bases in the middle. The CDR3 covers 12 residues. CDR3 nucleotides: TGTGCCACCGCCTTAAAGGCCGGGGAGCTGTTTTTT. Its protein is CATALKAGELFF.

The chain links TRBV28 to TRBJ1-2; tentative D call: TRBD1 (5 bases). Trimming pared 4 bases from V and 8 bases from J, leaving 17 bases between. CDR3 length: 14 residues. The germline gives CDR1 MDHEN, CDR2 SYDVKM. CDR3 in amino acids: CASSSGLRIWGYTF. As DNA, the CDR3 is TGTGCCAGCAGTTCGGGACTACGCATTTGGGGCTACACCTTC.